Following are 15 T cell receptor beta chains from one sample sequenced in a study of glioma-infiltrating T cells after dendritic cell vaccination. Libraries were prepared by immunoSEQ multiplex PCR; TCRdb keeps only in-frame clonotypes and omits some of them. The sample yields around 72,000 clones, 80% to 85% seen once. The input for sequencing was blood, taken before dendritic cell vaccination. The receptors were sampled from a human donor with glioblastoma.

The gene calls are TRBV19 and TRBJ1-1, with 7 bases matching TRBD1. The ends lost 4 bases at V and 6 bases at J; junction bases unmatched: 11. The CDR3 is 15 amino acids. Germline loops: CDR1 LNHDA, CDR2 SQIVND (reference sequence). The CDR3 protein is CASSTQTGFDAEAFF. The CDR3 coding sequence is TGTGCCAGTAGTACTCAGACAGGGTTTGACGCTGAAGCTTTCTTT.

The rearrangement links TRBV10-1 to TRBJ2-1, with a weak D call TRBD2 (5 bases). Germline V gives CDR1 WNHNN, CDR2 SYGVQD (reference sequence). Trimming removed 4 bases from V and 8 bases from J, with 21 bases in between. CDR3 size: 16 residues. The CDR3 nucleotides read TGCGCCAGCAGTGCAAAGATCCCCCTGAGGGCGGATGAGCAGTTCTTC. This gives the protein CASSAKIPLRADEQFF.

The genes are TRBV7-5 and TRBJ2-7; the table's TRBD1 call for D was not verified on the DNA. TRBV7-5 is marked as a pseudogene. CDR3 size: 16 residues. CDR3 residues: CARSFTQGGYTYEQYF. DNA for the CDR3: TGTGCCAGAAGCTTTACACAGGGGGGATACACCTACGAGCAGTACTTC.

This chain links TRBV6-5 with TRBJ2-5; perhaps TRBD2 as D (6 bases). The CDR3 totals 15 residues. V was shortened by 5 bases and J by 5 bases, with 18 bases between the two germline ends. Germline CDR1 MNHEY, CDR2 SVGAGI. CDR3 loop: CASSRDGSPGETQYF. CDR3 nucleotide sequence: TGTGCCAGCAGTCGGGACGGGAGTCCCGGGGAGACCCAGTACTTC.

This chain links TRBV27 with TRBJ2-5; D unclear. The assigned J gene may be wrong: the sequence end matches TRBJ2-7 better. There are 15 residues in the CDR3. In germline, CDR1 is MNHEY, CDR2 SMNVEV (reference sequence). The CDR3 loop is CASSLEARPSYEQYF. The CDR3 coding sequence is TGTGCCAGCAGTTTAGAGGCTAGACCATCCTACGAGCAGTACTTC.

The chain joins TRBV5-4 to TRBJ2-2; the match to TRBD2 covers 9 bases. The CDR3 contains 16 residues. The germline V gene has CDR1 SGHNT and CDR2 YYREEE (reference sequence). Trimming cost V 4 bases and J 6 bases; bases outside gene matches: 10. The CDR3, as DNA: TGTGCCAGCAGCCGGTCCGGGACTAGCATCCCCGGGGAGCTGTTTTTT. It codes for CASSRSGTSIPGELFF.

This chain's CDR3 is CASSQDFSLEAFF. The CDR3, as DNA: TGCGCCAGCAGCCAAGATTTTAGCCTTGAAGCTTTCTTT. V usage is TRBV4-3 and J usage is TRBJ1-1; D call uncertain. The germline V and J ends were trimmed by 0 bases and 7 bases, with 9 bases remaining between them. The germline CDR1 and CDR2 sequences are LGHNA and YSLEER. The CDR3 contains 13 residues.

The rearrangement joins TRBV4-3 to TRBJ2-6; no clear D gene. Trimming took off 1 base at V and 4 bases at J, with 14 bases between the two ends. Germline values: CDR1 LGHNA, CDR2 YSLEER. The CDR3 extends over 17 amino acids. CDR3 bases: TGCGCCAGCAGCCAAGGGTACAGTGATGCGGGGGCCAACGTCCTGACTTTC. Translating it yields CASSQGYSDAGANVLTF.

The rearrangement links TRBV7-6 to TRBJ2-6; 7 positions agree with TRBD2. Germline values: CDR1 SGHVS, CDR2 FNYEAQ. The CDR3 runs to 18 residues. V was pared by 5 bases and J by 3 bases, with 13 bases of the junction left unmatched. For the CDR3, the DNA is TGTGCCAGCAGCCCCCTGGAGCGGGGTGGGTTTGGGGCCAACGTCCTGACTTTC. This translates into CASSPLERGGFGANVLTF.

The J gene is TRBJ2-7, the V gene TRBV11-2; TRBD2 is a possible D gene (5 bases). Trimming removed 2 bases from V and 5 bases from J, with 10 bases in between. The germline gives CDR1 SGHAT, CDR2 FQNNGV. This CDR3 has 13 amino acids. Here the CDR3 DNA reads TGTGCCAGCAGCTTATGGTCCGGGAACGAGCAGTACTTC. The encoded protein is CASSLWSGNEQYF. The full variable domain, with the rest looked up from reference TRBV11-2 and TRBJ2-7, is EAGVAQSPRYKIIEKRQSVAFWCNPISGHATLYWYQQILGQGPKLLIQFQNNGVVDDSQLPKDRFSAERLKGVDSTLKIQPAKLEDSAVYLCASSLWSGNEQYFGPGTRLTVT.

CDR3 sequence (DNA): TGTGCCAGCAGTTGGGACAGGGACACCGGGGAGCTGTTTTTT. Translation: CASSWDRDTGELFF. The V call is TRBV6-1, the J call TRBJ2-2; 9 bases line up with TRBD1. The CDR3 loop spans 14 amino acids. V was pared by 5 bases and J by 3 bases, with 1 base of the junction left unmatched. Germline values: CDR1 MNHNS, CDR2 SASEGT.

This clone qualifies as medium-sized. The V call is TRBV2, the J call TRBJ1-2; a weak D match, TRBD1 (6 bases). Germline-derived CDR1 and CDR2 are SNHLY and FYNNEI. The length of the CDR3 is 14 residues. The ends were cut back, 0 bases at V and 4 bases at J, with 9 bases in the middle. The CDR3 DNA follows: TGTGCCAGCAGTGAAGCGCAGGGGACCTATGGCTACACCTTC. Its translation: CASSEAQGTYGYTF.

This clone was seen only once. The chain's CDR3 is CASSFTGTGGFETQYF. The CDR3 region has the DNA TGTGCCAGCAGCTTCACCGGGACAGGGGGATTTGAGACCCAGTACTTC. This chain links TRBV11-2 with TRBJ2-5; TRBD1 agrees at 11 bases. V trimming: 3 bases; J trimming: 5 bases; junction bases outside the gene matches: 8. Germline CDR1 is SGHAT and CDR2 is FQNNGV. The CDR3 extends over 16 amino acids.

The genes are TRBV5-1 and TRBJ2-3; maybe TRBD2 (5 bases). Germline V gene lookup returns CDR1 SGHRS and CDR2 YFSETQ. The CDR3 is made up of 18 amino acids. V dropped 1 base and J dropped 0 bases, with 18 bases sitting between them. The CDR3 DNA reads as TGCGCCAGCAGCTTGTCGGGCAGGAGCGGCTCTAGCACAGATACGCAGTATTTT. Its protein is CASSLSGRSGSSTDTQYF.

This clone was detected a few times. Written as DNA, the CDR3 is TGTGCCAGTAGTATATTCGGGGGAGGCTCTGGAAACACCATATATTTT. It encodes CASSIFGGGSGNTIYF. The chain employs TRBV19 and TRBJ1-3; possibly TRBD1 for D (5 bases). The CDR3 extends over 16 amino acids. Germline V lookup: CDR1 LNHDA, CDR2 SQIVND (reference sequence). V dropped 2 bases and J dropped 0 bases, with 11 bases sitting between them.